Sequencing of this T cell receptor (beta chain) was carried out in a study of OX40 agonist ivuxolimab in advanced cancers. Whole-study context: Dose-escalation patients suffered from hepatocellular carcinoma, melanoma, renal cell or head and neck cancer. Regarding the study as a whole: Which antigen the expanded peripheral T cells recognized is unknown.

Clones were sequenced by immunoSEQ multiplex PCR, and TCRdb holds only the in-frame ones, with some missing. This sample has approximately 83,000 clones, with more than 65% found just once. Turning to this clone: Its antigen is not identified.

The sequence was obtained from an adult with an advanced solid tumor such as melanoma, head and neck, liver or kidney cancer. The sample consisted of CD4+ or CD8+ T cells sorted from blood, taken in a trial of the OX40 agonist ivuxolimab.

In DNA, the CDR3 is TGTGCCAGCTTAAGGGGGGGTTCGAACACTGAAGCTTTCTTT. Residues: CASLRGGSNTEAFF. This chain uses TRBV7-9 with TRBJ1-1, with D maybe TRBD1 (6 bases). V was cut by 8 bases and J by 1 base, with 14 bases left in between. Germline CDR1 is SEHNR and CDR2 is FQNEAQ (reference sequence). This CDR3 has 14 amino acids.